The next 28 T cell receptor beta chains were all read from a single sample in a study of blood T cell repertoires in COVID-19. TCRdb's copy holds only in-frame clones and misses some; the assay was immunoSEQ multiplex PCR. This table holds 310,000 or so clones, about 90% found once. The sequenced sample was peripheral blood. The receptors here all came from a woman between 50 and 59 years old who had recovered from COVID-19.

Comment on this clone: Other DNA sequences from this sample encode an identical CDR3 as well. CDR3 coding DNA: TGCGCCAGCAGCCAACGACTAGCAGCAGATACGCAGTATTTT. This codes for CASSQRLAADTQYF. This chain links TRBV4-3 with TRBJ2-3; 7 positions agree with TRBD2. J was trimmed by 4 bases and V by 2 bases; bases with no gene match: 3. Germline values: CDR1 LGHNA, CDR2 YSLEER. The CDR3 runs to 14 residues.

The V and J genes are TRBV6-2 or TRBV6-3 and TRBJ2-4; 7 nucleotides line up with TRBD1. Trimming at V came to 2 bases and at J to 1 base, leaving 2 bases not matched to a gene. Looked up from germline, CDR1 is MNHEY and CDR2 is SVGEGT. This CDR3 contains 15 residues. The CDR3 nucleotides read TGTGCCAGCAGTTACCCGACAGGGGCCAAAAACATTCAGTACTTC. This sequence encodes CASSYPTGAKNIQYF.

The chain uses TRBV6-6 and TRBJ2-7; D uncertain. The CDR3 contains 14 residues. CDR1 and CDR2 (germline): MNHNY, SVGAGI (reference sequence). V was shortened by 7 bases and J by 0 bases, with 13 bases between the two germline ends. As DNA, the CDR3 is TGTGCCAGCATGATCCCCTCTAGCTCCTACGAGCAGTACTTC. This sequence encodes CASMIPSSSYEQYF.

The gene calls are TRBV6-5 and TRBJ2-5, with TRBD1 identical over 7 bases. Trimming took 5 bases from V and 3 from J; bases not matched to a gene: 3. Germline-derived CDR1 and CDR2 are MNHEY and SVGAGI. This CDR3 has 13 residues. This chain's CDR3 is CASSQQGKETQYF. In DNA form, the CDR3 reads TGTGCCAGCAGTCAACAGGGGAAAGAGACCCAGTACTTC.

The chain has TRBV3-1 (or the pseudogene TRBV3-2) and TRBJ2-2; D perhaps matches TRBD2 (6 bases). Germline loops: CDR1 LGHDT, CDR2 YNNKEL (reference sequence). With 0 bases removed from V and 3 bases from J, the gap between germline ends came to 8 bases. CDR3 length: 15 residues. The CDR3 coding sequence is TGTGCCAGCAGCCAAGATGGCGGGGACACCGGGGAGCTGTTTTTT. It specifies CASSQDGGDTGELFF.

This clone was detected many times. The rearrangement uses TRBV6-6 and TRBJ1-5; D gene ambiguous. The CDR3 has 16 amino acids. V was pared by 7 bases and J by 0 bases, with 16 bases between. Germline loops: CDR1 MNHNY, CDR2 SVGAGI (reference sequence). DNA for the CDR3: TGTGCCAGCAACCCCCGGGGAGGTGGTAGCAATCAGCCCCAGCATTTT. Encoded protein: CASNPRGGGSNQPQHF.

The V call is TRBV19, the J call TRBJ2-3, with 11 positions matching TRBD2. CDR1 is LNHDA, CDR2 SQIVND, per germline (reference sequence). V trimming: 6 bases; J trimming: 8 bases; junction bases outside the gene matches: 10. The CDR3 is made up of 15 amino acids. The CDR3 reads CASRKLAGGPGTQYF. Here the CDR3 DNA reads TGTGCCAGTAGAAAATTAGCGGGAGGGCCAGGTACGCAGTATTTT. The full variable domain, rest sourced from reference TRBV19 and TRBJ2-3, is DGGITQSPKYLFRKEGQNVTLSCEQNLNHDAMYWYRQDPGQGLRLIYYSQIVNDFQKGDIAEGYSVSREKKESFPLTVTSAQKNPTAFYLCASRKLAGGPGTQYFGPGTRLTVL.

The gene calls are TRBV29-1 and TRBJ1-3, with D maybe TRBD1 (5 bases). The CDR3 loop spans 13 amino acids. Germline V gene lookup returns CDR1 SQVTM and CDR2 ANQGSEA. With 7 bases removed from V and 0 bases from J, the gap between germline ends came to 10 bases. The CDR3 nucleotides are TGCAGCGGGGCCGGGGGCTCTGGAAACACCATATATTTT. As protein: CSGAGGSGNTIYF.

V is TRBV9 and J is TRBJ1-2; no firm D call. CDR3 size: 14 residues. Trimming shortened V by 5 bases and J by 2 bases, and 13 bases separated the two germline ends. CDR1 SGDLS and CDR2 YYNGEE come from the germline V gene. CDR3 DNA: TGTGCCAGCAGTACTGGTCCCCGCAACTATGGCTACACCTTC. This translates into CASSTGPRNYGYTF.

This clone was counted ten times or more. The chain is built from TRBV18 and TRBJ1-1; no definite D call. CDR1 is KGHSH, CDR2 LQKENI, per germline. This CDR3 contains 13 residues. Trimming cost V 5 bases and J 1 base, with 8 bases left between them. The CDR3 is CASSDQANTEAFF. The CDR3 DNA reads TGTGCCAGCTCAGACCAGGCGAACACTGAAGCTTTCTTT.

The J gene is TRBJ2-1, the V gene TRBV9; 9 positions agree with TRBD2. This CDR3 is built from 15 residues. Germline values: CDR1 SGDLS, CDR2 YYNGEE. With 3 bases clipped from V and 5 bases from J, the junction kept 6 bases outside the gene matches. In DNA, the CDR3 is TGTGCCAGCAGCGCCAGCGGGGGGATCAACAATGAGCAGTTCTTC. This encodes CASSASGGINNEQFF.

The CDR3 reads CASSLGEGTNEQYF. The CDR3 nucleotides are TGCGCCAGCAGCTTGGGGGAGGGGACCAACGAGCAGTACTTC. The chain uses TRBV5-1 and TRBJ2-7, with 7 bases that match TRBD2. The V gene's germline CDR1 is SGHRS and CDR2 YFSETQ. The ends lost 0 bases at V and 5 bases at J; junction bases unmatched: 5. The CDR3 consists of 14 residues.

This clone occurred a few times. This chain uses TRBV28 with TRBJ1-1; the match to TRBD1 covers 9 bases. Germline loops: CDR1 MDHEN, CDR2 SYDVKM. The CDR3 sequence is 14 residues long. With 5 bases clipped from V and 5 bases from J, the junction kept 6 bases outside the gene matches. The CDR3 DNA reads TGTGCCAGCAGTACAACAGGGGGCTGGACTGAAGCTTTCTTT. It codes for CASSTTGGWTEAFF.

This clone has only one observation. It is likely a read error, because the conserved phenylalanine at the end of the CDR3 is missing. Because the CDR3's place on the DNA is in doubt, the DNA is left out and the CDR3 is given as listed by TCRdb. The rearrangement links TRBV21-1 to TRBJ2-6; the table gives TRBD2 as D, unverified against the DNA. TRBV21-1 is a pseudogene segment. Termini included, the CDR3 measures 10 amino acids. The CDR3: CASSNGTSPG.

Here the CDR3 reads CASSINRGSLEQYF. CDR3 nucleotides: TGTGCCAGTAGCATCAACAGGGGATCTCTCGAGCAGTACTTC. The chain combines TRBV6-5 with TRBJ2-7; 7 positions match TRBD1. There are 14 residues in the CDR3. With V trimmed by 9 bases and J by 6 bases, 14 bases remained unmatched. Germline CDR1 and CDR2: MNHEY and SVGAGI.

The rearrangement uses TRBV27 and TRBJ1-1, with 12 bases aligning to TRBD1. With V trimmed by 5 bases and J by 10 bases, 8 bases remained unmatched. Germline V gene lookup returns CDR1 MNHEY and CDR2 SMNVEV (reference sequence). CDR3 length: 14 residues. This chain's CDR3 is CASSPGTGGERAFF. The CDR3 DNA sequence: TGTGCCAGCAGTCCCGGGACAGGGGGCGAGCGAGCTTTCTTT.

The V and J genes are TRBV6-5 and TRBJ1-5; 7 bases align to TRBD1. CDR1 is MNHEY, CDR2 SVGAGI, per germline. The CDR3 spans 13 residues. V lost 2 bases to trimming and J lost 10 bases; unmatched junction nucleotides: 5. The CDR3 DNA sequence: TGTGCCAGCAGTTACGGGGACAGAGGACCCCAGCATTTT. Translating it yields CASSYGDRGPQHF.

The chain recombines TRBV9 with TRBJ1-3; a weak D match, TRBD1 (5 bases). Germline lookup yields CDR1 SGDLS and CDR2 YYNGEE. Trimming stripped 3 bases from V and 0 bases from J, with 10 bases between. The CDR3 runs 15 residues. The CDR3 spells CASSARQNSGNTIYF. Written as DNA, the CDR3 is TGTGCCAGCAGCGCCAGACAGAACTCTGGAAACACCATATATTTT.

In its sample, this clone was seen a few times. The junction shows a germline mismatch at one end, possibly a read error. This rearrangement joins TRBV7-7 to TRBJ1-5; no firm D call. The CDR3 has 13 amino acids. The germline V gene encodes CDR1 SSHAT and CDR2 FNYEAQ (reference sequence). The CDR3 reads CASSLDRGQPQHF. In DNA, the CDR3 is TGTGCTAGCAGCTTAGACCGAGGTCAGCCCCAGCATTTT.

The count of this clone is one. The genes are TRBV4-2 and TRBJ1-1; TRBD1 agrees at 7 bases. V trimming: 4 bases; J trimming: 4 bases; junction bases outside the gene matches: 9. Germline loops: CDR1 LGHNA, CDR2 YNFKEQ. CDR3 size: 15 residues. The CDR3: CASSPRQGGSTEAFF. As DNA, the CDR3 is TGTGCCAGCAGCCCCCGACAGGGTGGGAGCACTGAAGCTTTCTTT.

The chain has TRBV7-9 and TRBJ2-1; 9 bases fit TRBD2. Germline V lookup: CDR1 SEHNR, CDR2 FQNEAQ (reference sequence). This CDR3 comprises 15 residues. The junction had 10 bases not matched to a gene; V was cut back by 5 bases and J by 8 bases. CDR3 DNA sequence: TGTGCCAGCAGCCTCATCGGGCGGGGGGGCCATGAGCAGTTCTTC. It yields the protein CASSLIGRGGHEQFF.

This clone was observed a few times. J is TRBJ2-3 and V is TRBV28; 8 bases match TRBD2. Germline CDR1 MDHEN, CDR2 SYDVKM. The V and J ends lost 7 bases and 3 bases, in that order; junction bases with no gene match: 12. The CDR3 loop spans 16 amino acids. The CDR3 loop reads CASNPPGTRVTDTQYF. CDR3 DNA: TGTGCCAGCAATCCCCCCGGGACTAGGGTAACAGATACGCAGTATTTT.

The chain uses TRBV19 and TRBJ2-2; maybe TRBD1 (6 bases). V was pared by 6 bases and J by 2 bases, with 10 bases between. The CDR3 runs to 14 residues. Looked up from germline, CDR1 is LNHDA and CDR2 is SQIVND (reference sequence). For the CDR3, the DNA is TGTGCCAGTAGAACAGGGTCAAACACCGGGGAGCTGTTTTTT. It codes for CASRTGSNTGELFF.

The rearrangement uses TRBV30 and TRBJ2-7, with D perhaps matching TRBD2 (6 bases). V was cut by 4 bases and J by 9 bases, with 19 bases left in between. The CDR3 is 13 amino acids. CDR1 and CDR2 from the germline V gene are GTSNPN and SVGIG (reference sequence). The CDR3 nucleotides read TGTGCCTGGAACGGGTGGGGGGTACCTGGGCAGTACTTC. This codes for CAWNGWGVPGQYF.

The gene calls are TRBV2 and TRBJ1-2; D possibly corresponds to TRBD1 (5 bases). Trimming took off 8 bases at V and 4 bases at J, with 14 bases between the two ends. The CDR3 is 13 amino acids. Germline-derived CDR1 and CDR2 are SNHLY and FYNNEI. The CDR3 DNA follows: TGTGCCAGCGGGGGGACTCGCGTCTATGGCTACACCTTC. Translating gives CASGGTRVYGYTF.

This clone was seen a single time. V gene TRBV28 combines with J gene TRBJ2-7; TRBD1 is a possible D gene (5 bases). The CDR3 extends over 13 amino acids. The V gene lost 3 bases and the J gene lost 6 bases, with 12 bases spanning the gap. The germline V gene has CDR1 MDHEN and CDR2 SYDVKM. CDR3 coding DNA: TGTGCCAGCAGTTTTGGGGCTCGAATCGAGCAGTACTTC. It yields the protein CASSFGARIEQYF.

In DNA, the CDR3 is TGTGCCAGCAGCCAGGGGGCCGGCTATGGCTACACCTTC. Encoded protein: CASSQGAGYGYTF. The chain couples TRBV2 to TRBJ1-2; TRBD1 aligns across 8 bases. The length of the CDR3 is 13 residues. V shed 6 bases and J 4 bases; nucleotides not matched to a gene: 4. Germline V gives CDR1 SNHLY, CDR2 FYNNEI.

The chain employs TRBV30 and TRBJ1-2, with 10 positions matching TRBD1. Germline values: CDR1 GTSNPN, CDR2 SVGIG (reference sequence). J was trimmed by 7 bases and V by 0 bases; bases with no gene match: 5. CDR3 length: 14 amino acids. CDR3 residues: CAWSVWTGGSGYTF. DNA of the CDR3: TGTGCCTGGAGTGTTTGGACAGGGGGGAGTGGCTACACCTTC.